Shown below are 14 T cell receptor beta chains from a single sample sequenced in a study of blood T cell repertoires in COVID-19. The protocol was immunoSEQ multiplex PCR, while the TCRdb copy is restricted to in-frame clones and leaves out a portion. The table lists roughly 130,000 clones, around 82% of them singletons, with 5.5% in the top ten. The sequenced sample consisted of PBMCs or T cells enriched from blood (not recorded which). The origin of the receptors is a man in his forties with acute COVID-19.

This clone was detected once. The CDR3 sequence is CASSVVSGGAANEKLFF. CDR3 sequence (DNA): TGTGCCAGCAGTGTTGTATCCGGAGGGGCAGCAAATGAAAAACTGTTTTTT. The chain has TRBV6-1 and TRBJ1-4, with a tentative D call TRBD1 (5 bases). Germline V gene data show CDR1 as MNHNS and CDR2 as SASEGT. V was pared by 4 bases and J by 5 bases, with 20 bases between. This CDR3 comprises 17 residues.

The chain uses TRBV19 and TRBJ1-3; 11 nucleotides agree with TRBD1. Germline-derived CDR1 and CDR2 are LNHDA and SQIVND (reference sequence). V was pared by 6 bases and J by 3 bases, with 4 bases of the junction left unmatched. CDR3 length equals 15 residues. The CDR3 DNA reads as TGTGCCAGTAGCCCGGACAGGGGGCTTGGAAACACCATATATTTT. This encodes CASSPDRGLGNTIYF.

The chain employs TRBV19 and TRBJ2-1; 12 nucleotides align to TRBD2. In germline, CDR1 is LNHDA, CDR2 SQIVND (reference sequence). There are 13 residues in the CDR3. Germline trimming cut 11 bases from V and 8 bases from J; bases unmatched to any gene: 7. The CDR3 loop reads CASSGRGSDEQFF. For the CDR3, the DNA is TGTGCCTCTAGCGGGAGGGGGAGCGATGAGCAGTTCTTC.

V usage is TRBV25-1 and J usage is TRBJ1-1; 7 nucleotides line up with TRBD1. The germline gives CDR1 MGHDK, CDR2 SYGVNS. V dropped 5 bases and J dropped 1; count of bases not matched to a gene: 13. This CDR3 contains 17 residues. CDR3 nucleotide sequence: TGTGCCAGCAGTCCACATCTAGGGGGCAGGGGGAACACTGAAGCTTTCTTT. It codes for CASSPHLGGRGNTEAFF. Drawing the rest from reference TRBV25-1 and TRBJ1-1, the complete variable domain is EADIYQTPRYLVIGTGKKITLECSQTMGHDKMYWYQQDPGMELHLIHYSYGVNSTEKGDLSSESTVSRIRTEHFPLTLESARPSHTSQYLCASSPHLGGRGNTEAFFGQGTRLTVV.

This clone was detected a few times. The chain has TRBV6-1 and TRBJ2-4; 9 bases are a match to TRBD1. After removal of 3 bases from V and 10 bases from J, the junction contained 4 bases not matched to a gene. CDR1 is MNHNS and CDR2 is SASEGT in the germline V gene. The CDR3 covers 13 residues. The CDR3 region has the DNA TGTGCCAGCAGTGAGGGGACAGGGACGATTCAGTACTTC. Protein product: CASSEGTGTIQYF.

The chain carries TRBV5-4 and TRBJ2-7; no clear D gene. CDR1 is SGHNT and CDR2 is YYREEE in the germline V gene (reference sequence). The CDR3 extends over 14 amino acids. V was shortened by 0 bases and J by 1 base, with 8 bases between the two germline ends. CDR3 amino acids: CASSLGPGSYEQYF. The CDR3 coding sequence is TGTGCCAGCAGCTTGGGACCGGGTTCCTACGAGCAGTACTTC.

Regarding this clone: Other DNA sequences from this sample encode an identical CDR3 as well. This chain connects TRBV20-1 to TRBJ2-5, with a possible D match to TRBD1 (5 bases). The CDR3 is 11 amino acids. Germline CDR1 is DFQATT and CDR2 is SNEGSKA (reference sequence). V was shortened by 6 bases and J by 1 base, with 6 bases between the two germline ends. CDR3 nucleotide sequence: TGCAGTGCAGGGGTCCAAGAGACCCAGTACTTC. Translating gives CSAGVQETQYF.

This chain links TRBV5-4 with TRBJ2-4; 9 bases match TRBD1. V lost 4 bases, J lost 7 bases, and 6 bases stayed unmatched. Germline V gene lookup returns CDR1 SGHNT and CDR2 YYREEE (reference sequence). This CDR3 contains 14 residues. CDR3 nucleotide sequence: TGTGCCAGCAGCCTTCCACAGGGGGCGAACATTCAGTACTTC. This translates into CASSLPQGANIQYF.

The V gene is TRBV7-2, the J gene TRBJ2-1; D gene uncertain. This CDR3 region has 14 residues. Per germline, CDR1 SGHTA and CDR2 FQGNSA. Trimming stripped 1 base from V and 5 bases from J, with 9 bases between. CDR3 bases: TGTGCCAGCAGCTTAGAGTATAGCCACAATGAGCAGTTCTTC. Translation: CASSLEYSHNEQFF. The full variable domain, in which reference TRBV7-2 and TRBJ2-1 provide the parts outside the CDR3, is GAGVSQSPSNKVTEKGKDVELRCDPISGHTALYWYRQSLGQGLEFLIYFQGNSAPDKSGLPSDRFSAERTGGSVSTLTIQRTQQEDSAVYLCASSLEYSHNEQFFGPGTRLTVL.

This chain uses TRBV7-2 with TRBJ2-3, with 10 bases aligning to TRBD1. CDR1 and CDR2 from the germline V gene are SGHTA and FQGNSA. V shed 2 bases and J 0 bases; nucleotides not matched to a gene: 11. This CDR3 has 19 residues. In DNA form, the CDR3 reads TGTGCCAGCAGCTTAACTAGGGACAGGGGACGTTTAAGCACAGATACGCAGTATTTT. It translates to CASSLTRDRGRLSTDTQYF.

V usage is TRBV19 and J usage is TRBJ2-7, with 7 bases fitting TRBD2. Trimming removed 0 bases from V and 6 bases from J; junction bases left unmatched: 11. Germline V gives CDR1 LNHDA, CDR2 SQIVND (reference sequence). The CDR3 extends over 16 amino acids. CDR3 residues: CASSIDVWGGLGEQYF. Written as DNA, the CDR3 is TGTGCCAGTAGTATAGATGTATGGGGGGGACTCGGCGAGCAGTACTTC.

The genes are TRBV2 and TRBJ2-5; D is perhaps TRBD2 (6 bases). This CDR3 contains 16 residues. The germline V gene encodes CDR1 SNHLY and CDR2 FYNNEI. V dropped 0 bases and J dropped 5 bases, with 16 bases sitting between them. This chain's CDR3 is CASSEAGGVKGETQYF. The CDR3 nucleotides read TGTGCCAGCAGTGAAGCCGGAGGGGTGAAAGGGGAGACCCAGTACTTC.

The V gene is TRBV6-5, the J gene TRBJ1-6; D gene ambiguous. CDR3 size: 14 residues. CDR1 and CDR2 from the germline V gene are MNHEY and SVGAGI. The germline V and J ends were trimmed by 7 bases and 0 bases, with 7 bases remaining between them. CDR3 sequence: CASMRVSYNSPLHF. Written as DNA, the CDR3 is TGTGCCAGCATGCGGGTCTCCTATAATTCACCCCTCCACTTT.

V usage is TRBV4-3 and J usage is TRBJ1-1; 7 bases agree with TRBD1. This CDR3 contains 15 residues. V lost 2 bases and J lost 7; bases outside the gene matches: 10. From germline, CDR1 is LGHNA and CDR2 YSLEER. The CDR3 here is CASSQSWTGVSEAFF. CDR3 in DNA: TGCGCCAGCAGCCAATCCTGGACAGGAGTCAGTGAAGCTTTCTTT.